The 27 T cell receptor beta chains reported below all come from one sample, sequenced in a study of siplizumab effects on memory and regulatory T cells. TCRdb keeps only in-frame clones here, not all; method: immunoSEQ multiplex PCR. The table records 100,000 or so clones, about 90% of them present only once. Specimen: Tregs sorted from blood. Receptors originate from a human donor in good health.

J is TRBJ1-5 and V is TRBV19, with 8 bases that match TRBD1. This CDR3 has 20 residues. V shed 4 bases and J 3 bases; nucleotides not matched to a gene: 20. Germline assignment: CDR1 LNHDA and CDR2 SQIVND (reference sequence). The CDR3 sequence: CASSRPPKAGGPVSNQPQHF. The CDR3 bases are TGTGCCAGTAGTAGGCCACCGAAGGCAGGGGGCCCAGTTTCCAATCAGCCCCAGCATTTT.

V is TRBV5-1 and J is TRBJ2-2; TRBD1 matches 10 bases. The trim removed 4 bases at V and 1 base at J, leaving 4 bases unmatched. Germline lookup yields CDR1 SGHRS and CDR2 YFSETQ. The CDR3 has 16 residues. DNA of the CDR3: TGCGCCAGCAGCGGTCGGGACAGGGGGAACACCGGGGAGCTGTTTTTT. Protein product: CASSGRDRGNTGELFF.

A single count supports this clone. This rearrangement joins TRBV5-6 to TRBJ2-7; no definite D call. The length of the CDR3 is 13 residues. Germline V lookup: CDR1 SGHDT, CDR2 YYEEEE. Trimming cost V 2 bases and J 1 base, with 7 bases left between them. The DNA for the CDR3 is TGTGCCAGCAGCTTCGTGCAGTCCTACGAGCAGTACTTC. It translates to CASSFVQSYEQYF.

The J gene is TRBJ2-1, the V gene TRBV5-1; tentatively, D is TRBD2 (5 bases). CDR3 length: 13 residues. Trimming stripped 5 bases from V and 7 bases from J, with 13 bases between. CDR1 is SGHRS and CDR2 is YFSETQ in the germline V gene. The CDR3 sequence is CASREVSANEQFF. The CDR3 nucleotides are TGCGCCAGCAGGGAGGTCTCAGCGAATGAGCAGTTCTTC.

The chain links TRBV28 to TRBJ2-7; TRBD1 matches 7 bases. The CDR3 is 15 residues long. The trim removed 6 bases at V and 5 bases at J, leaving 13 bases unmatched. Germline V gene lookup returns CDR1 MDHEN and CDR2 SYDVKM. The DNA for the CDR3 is TGTGCCAGCAGGAAACCGGGACAGAGTAACCACGAGCAGTACTTC. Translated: CASRKPGQSNHEQYF. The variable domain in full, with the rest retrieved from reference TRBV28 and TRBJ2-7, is DVKVTQSSRYLVKRTGEKVFLECVQDMDHENMFWYRQDPGLGLRLIYFSYDVKMKEKGDIPEGYSVSREKKERFSLILESASTNQTSMYLCASRKPGQSNHEQYFGPGTRLTVT.

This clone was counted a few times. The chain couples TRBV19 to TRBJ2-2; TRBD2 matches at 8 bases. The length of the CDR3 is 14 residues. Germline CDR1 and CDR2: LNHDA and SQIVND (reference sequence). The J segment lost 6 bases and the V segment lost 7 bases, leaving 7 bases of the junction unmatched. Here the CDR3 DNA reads TGTGCCAGTATTGGACTAGCTGGGGCCGGGGAGCTGTTTTTT. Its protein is CASIGLAGAGELFF. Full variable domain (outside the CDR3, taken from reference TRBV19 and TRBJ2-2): DGGITQSPKYLFRKEGQNVTLSCEQNLNHDAMYWYRQDPGQGLRLIYYSQIVNDFQKGDIAEGYSVSREKKESFPLTVTSAQKNPTAFYLCASIGLAGAGELFFGEGSRLTVL.

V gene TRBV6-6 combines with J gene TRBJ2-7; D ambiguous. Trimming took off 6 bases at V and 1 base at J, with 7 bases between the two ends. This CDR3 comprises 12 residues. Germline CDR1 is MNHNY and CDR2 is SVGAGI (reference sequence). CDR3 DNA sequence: TGTGCCAGCAGGTTCACTTCCTACGAGCAGTACTTC. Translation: CASRFTSYEQYF.

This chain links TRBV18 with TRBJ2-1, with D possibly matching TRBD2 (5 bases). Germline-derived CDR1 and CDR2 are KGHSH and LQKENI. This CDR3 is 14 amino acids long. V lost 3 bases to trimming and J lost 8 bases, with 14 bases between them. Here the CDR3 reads CASSPLRGRDEQFF. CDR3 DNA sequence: TGTGCCAGCTCACCCCTACGGGGTAGGGATGAGCAGTTCTTC.

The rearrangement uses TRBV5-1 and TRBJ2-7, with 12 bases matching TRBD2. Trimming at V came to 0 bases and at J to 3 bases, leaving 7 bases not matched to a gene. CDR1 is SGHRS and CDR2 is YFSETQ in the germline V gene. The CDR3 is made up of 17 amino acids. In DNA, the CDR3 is TGCGCCAGCAGCTTGGTACTAGCGGGAGGCGGAGGCTACGAGCAGTACTTC. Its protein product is CASSLVLAGGGGYEQYF. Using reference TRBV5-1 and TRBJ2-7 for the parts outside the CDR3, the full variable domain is KAGVTQTPRYLIKTRGQQVTLSCSPISGHRSVSWYQQTPGQGLQFLFEYFSETQRNKGNFPGRFSGRQFSNSRSEMNVSTLELGDSALYLCASSLVLAGGGGYEQYFGPGTRLTVT.

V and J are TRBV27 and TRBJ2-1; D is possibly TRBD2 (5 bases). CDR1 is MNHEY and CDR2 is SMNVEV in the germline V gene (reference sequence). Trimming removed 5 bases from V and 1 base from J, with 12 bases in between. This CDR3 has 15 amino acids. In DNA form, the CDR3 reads TGTGCCAGCAGTGCCGAGCGGAGATCCTACAATGAGCAGTTCTTC. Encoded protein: CASSAERRSYNEQFF.

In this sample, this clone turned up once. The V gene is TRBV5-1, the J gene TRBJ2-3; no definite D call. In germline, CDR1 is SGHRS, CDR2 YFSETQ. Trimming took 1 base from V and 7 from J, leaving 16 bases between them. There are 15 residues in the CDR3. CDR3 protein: CASSLIVPGSNTQYF. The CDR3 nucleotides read TGCGCCAGCAGCTTGATCGTCCCAGGATCCAATACGCAGTATTTT.

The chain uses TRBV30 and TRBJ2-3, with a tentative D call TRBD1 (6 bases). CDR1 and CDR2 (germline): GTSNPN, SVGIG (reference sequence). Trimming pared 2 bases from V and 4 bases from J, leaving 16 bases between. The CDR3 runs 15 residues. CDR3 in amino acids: CAWSTKRGQSDTQYF. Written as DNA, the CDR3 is TGTGCCTGGAGTACAAAGAGAGGACAGTCAGATACGCAGTATTTT.

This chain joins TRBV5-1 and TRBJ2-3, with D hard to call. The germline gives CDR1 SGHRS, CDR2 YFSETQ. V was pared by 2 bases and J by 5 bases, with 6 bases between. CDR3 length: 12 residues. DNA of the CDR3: TGCGCCAGCAGCTTAGGGCTAGATACGCAGTATTTT. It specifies CASSLGLDTQYF.

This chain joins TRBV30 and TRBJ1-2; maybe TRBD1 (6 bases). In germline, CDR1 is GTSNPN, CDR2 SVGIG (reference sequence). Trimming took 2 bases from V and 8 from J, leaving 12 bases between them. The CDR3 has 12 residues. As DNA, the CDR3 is TGTGCCTGGAGTACAGGGATAATAGGCTACACCTTC. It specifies CAWSTGIIGYTF. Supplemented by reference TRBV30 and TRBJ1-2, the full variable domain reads SQTIHQWPATLVQPVGSPLSLECTVEGTSNPNLYWYRQAAGRGLQLLFYSVGIGQISSEVPQNLSASRPQDRQFILSSKKLLLSDSGFYLCAWSTGIIGYTFGSGTRLTVV.

CDR3 bases: TGTGCCAGCAGCTTACTCGACGAGCAGTACTTC. It translates to CASSLLDEQYF. This chain uses TRBV11-2 with TRBJ2-7; no clear D. CDR1 is SGHAT and CDR2 is FQNNGV in the germline V gene. The CDR3 covers 11 residues. V shed 2 bases and J shed 5 bases, with 4 bases lying between them.

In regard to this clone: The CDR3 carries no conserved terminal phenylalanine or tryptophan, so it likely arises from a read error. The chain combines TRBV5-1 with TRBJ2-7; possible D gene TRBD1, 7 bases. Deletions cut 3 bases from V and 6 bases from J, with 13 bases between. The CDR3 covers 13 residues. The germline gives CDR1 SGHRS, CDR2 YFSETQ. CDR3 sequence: CASSWGDSLEQYL. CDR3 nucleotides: TGCGCCAGCAGCTGGGGGGACAGCCTCGAGCAGTACCTC.

The CDR3 loop reads CASSDPGTGKYEQYF. The DNA of the CDR3 is TGTGCCAGTAGTGACCCCGGGACAGGTAAATACGAGCAGTACTTC. The chain carries TRBV19 and TRBJ2-7; the match to TRBD1 covers 8 bases. This CDR3 has 15 residues. V lost 5 bases to trimming and J lost 4 bases; unmatched junction nucleotides: 10. CDR1 and CDR2 from the germline V gene are LNHDA and SQIVND (reference sequence). The full variable domain, completed using reference TRBV19 and TRBJ2-7, is DGGITQSPKYLFRKEGQNVTLSCEQNLNHDAMYWYRQDPGQGLRLIYYSQIVNDFQKGDIAEGYSVSREKKESFPLTVTSAQKNPTAFYLCASSDPGTGKYEQYFGPGTRLTVT.

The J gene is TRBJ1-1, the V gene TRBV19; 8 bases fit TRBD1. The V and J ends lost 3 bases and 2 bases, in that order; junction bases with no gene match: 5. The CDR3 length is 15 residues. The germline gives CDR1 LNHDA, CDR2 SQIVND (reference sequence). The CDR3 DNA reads TGTGCCAGTAGTATGACAGGGGTTTTTAACACTGAAGCTTTCTTT. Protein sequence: CASSMTGVFNTEAFF.

This chain's CDR3 is CASSSVTGTNTGELFF. DNA for the CDR3: TGTGCCAGCTCATCCGTAACAGGGACGAACACCGGGGAGCTGTTTTTT. The rearrangement joins TRBV18 to TRBJ2-2; D possibly corresponds to TRBD1 (6 bases). Germline CDR1 is KGHSH and CDR2 is LQKENI. The germline V and J ends were trimmed by 5 bases and 0 bases, with 13 bases remaining between them. The CDR3 is 16 residues long.

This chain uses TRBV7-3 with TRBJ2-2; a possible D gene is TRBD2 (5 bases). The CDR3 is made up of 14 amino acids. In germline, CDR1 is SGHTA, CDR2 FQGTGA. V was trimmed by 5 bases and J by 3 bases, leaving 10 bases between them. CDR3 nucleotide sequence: TGTGCCAGCAGCCGGACTTACGACACCGGGGAGCTGTTTTTT. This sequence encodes CASSRTYDTGELFF.

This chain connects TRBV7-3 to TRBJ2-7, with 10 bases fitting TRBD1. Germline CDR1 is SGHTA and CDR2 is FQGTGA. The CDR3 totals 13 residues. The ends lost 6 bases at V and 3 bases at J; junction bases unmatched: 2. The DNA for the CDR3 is TGTGCCAGCAGTCGGGACAGGGGCTACGAGCAGTACTTC. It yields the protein CASSRDRGYEQYF.

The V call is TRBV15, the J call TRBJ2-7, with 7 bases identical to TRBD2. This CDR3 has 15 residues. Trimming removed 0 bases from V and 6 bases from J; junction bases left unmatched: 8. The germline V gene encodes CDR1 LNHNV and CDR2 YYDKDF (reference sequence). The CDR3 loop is CATSRDWVSGGEQYF. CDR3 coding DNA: TGTGCCACCAGCAGAGATTGGGTGTCGGGGGGCGAGCAGTACTTC.

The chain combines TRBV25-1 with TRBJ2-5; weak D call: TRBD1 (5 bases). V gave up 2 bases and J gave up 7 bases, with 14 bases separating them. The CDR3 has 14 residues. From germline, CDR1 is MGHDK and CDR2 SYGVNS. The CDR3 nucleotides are TGTGCCAGCAGTGAAAATTCGTTAGGGGCGACCCAGTACTTC. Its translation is CASSENSLGATQYF.

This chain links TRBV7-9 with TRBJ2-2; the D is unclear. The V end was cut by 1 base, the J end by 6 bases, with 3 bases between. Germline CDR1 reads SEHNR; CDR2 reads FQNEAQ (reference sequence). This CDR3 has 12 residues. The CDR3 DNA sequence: TGTGCCAGCAGCTTAGAGGCCGGGGAGCTGTTTTTT. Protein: CASSLEAGELFF. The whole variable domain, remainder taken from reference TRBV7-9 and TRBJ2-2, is DTGVSQNPRHKITKRGQNVTFRCDPISEHNRLYWYRQTLGQGPEFLTYFQNEAQLEKSRLLSDRFSAERPKGSFSTLEIQRTEQGDSAMYLCASSLEAGELFFGEGSRLTVL.

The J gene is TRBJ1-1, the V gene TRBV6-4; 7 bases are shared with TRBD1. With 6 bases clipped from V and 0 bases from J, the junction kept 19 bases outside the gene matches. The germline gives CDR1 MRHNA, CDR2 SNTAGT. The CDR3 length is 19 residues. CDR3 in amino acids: CASRAGDRAYHFMNTEAFF. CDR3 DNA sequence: TGTGCCAGCAGAGCCGGAGACAGGGCTTATCACTTTATGAACACTGAAGCTTTCTTT.

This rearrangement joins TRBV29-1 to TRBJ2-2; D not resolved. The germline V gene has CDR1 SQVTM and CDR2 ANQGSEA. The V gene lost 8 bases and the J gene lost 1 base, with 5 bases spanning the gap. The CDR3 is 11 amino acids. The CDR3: CSTQNTGELFF. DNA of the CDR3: TGCAGCACCCAGAACACCGGGGAGCTGTTTTTT.

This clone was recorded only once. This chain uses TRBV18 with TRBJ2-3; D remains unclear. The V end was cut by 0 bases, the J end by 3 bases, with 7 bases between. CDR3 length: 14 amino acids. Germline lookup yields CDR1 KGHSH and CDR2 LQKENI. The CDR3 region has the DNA TGTGCCAGCTCACCACCAATATGGACAGATACGCAGTATTTT. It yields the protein CASSPPIWTDTQYF.